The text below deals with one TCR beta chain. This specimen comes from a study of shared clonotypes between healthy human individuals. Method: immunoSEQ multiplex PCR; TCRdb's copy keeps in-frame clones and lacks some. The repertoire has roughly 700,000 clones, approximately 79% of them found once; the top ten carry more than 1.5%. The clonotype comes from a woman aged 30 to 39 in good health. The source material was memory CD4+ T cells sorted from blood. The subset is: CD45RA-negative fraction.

CDR3 DNA: TGTGCCAGCTCACATGGACTAGCGGGAGGGGACCAAGAGACCCAGTACTTC. The encoded protein is CASSHGLAGGDQETQYF. V usage is TRBV18 and J usage is TRBJ2-5; 15 nucleotides match TRBD2. The CDR3 consists of 17 residues. Germline trimming cut 4 bases from V and 0 bases from J; bases unmatched to any gene: 3. Germline assignment: CDR1 KGHSH and CDR2 LQKENI.